This T cell receptor (beta chain) was captured in a study of blood T cell repertoires in COVID-19. The overall study: Samples came from the United States, Italy and Spain, spanning acute and convalescent COVID-19.

Profiling relied on immunoSEQ multiplex PCR, and the TCRdb table lists in-frame clones only, not all of them. The table shows 470,000 or so clones, with around nine tenths occurring only once. CDR3 length equals 17 residues. Germline V gene lookup returns CDR1 SGHAT and CDR2 FQNNGV. Trimming removed 1 base at V and 2 bases at J, with 17 bases between. Specimen: PBMCs or T cells enriched from blood (not recorded which). This clonotype was obtained from a woman in her late teens or twenties with acute COVID-19. This chain links TRBV11-2 with TRBJ1-1; no reliable D call. The CDR3 DNA reads TGTGCCAGCAGCTTAGTGCAGGAGGCTCGGAGAAACACTGAAGCTTTCTTT. Translating gives CASSLVQEARRNTEAFF.